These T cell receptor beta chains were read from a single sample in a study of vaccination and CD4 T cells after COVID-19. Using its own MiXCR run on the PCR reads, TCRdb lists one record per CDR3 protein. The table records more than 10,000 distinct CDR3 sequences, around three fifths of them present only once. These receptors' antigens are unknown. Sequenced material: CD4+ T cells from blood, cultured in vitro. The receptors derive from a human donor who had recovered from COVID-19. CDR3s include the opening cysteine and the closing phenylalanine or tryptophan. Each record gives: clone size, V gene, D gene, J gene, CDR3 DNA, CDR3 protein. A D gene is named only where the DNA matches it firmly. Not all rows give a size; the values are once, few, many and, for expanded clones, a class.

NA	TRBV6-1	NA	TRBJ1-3	TGTGCCAGCAGTCGGTACTCTGGAAACACCATATATTTT	CASSRYSGNTIYF
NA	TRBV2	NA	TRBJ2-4	TGTGCCAGCGGACAGTCCGAAGCCAAAAACATTCAGTACTTC	CASGQSEAKNIQYF
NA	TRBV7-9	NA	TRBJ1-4	TGTGCCAGCAGCCAGGACAACTCTGGTGAAAAACTGTTTTTT	CASSQDNSGEKLFF
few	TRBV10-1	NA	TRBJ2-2	TGCGCCAGCAGTGAGGGGGCTAGCGACACCGGGGAGCTGTTTTTT	CASSEGASDTGELFF
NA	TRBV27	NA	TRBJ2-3	TGTGCCAGCAGTCTGTACCGGGACTGCCCCTTTTTT	CASSLYRDCPFF
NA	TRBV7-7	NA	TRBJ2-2	TGTGCTAGCAGCTTAGTCTCGAACACCGGGGAGCTGTTTTTT	CASSLVSNTGELFF
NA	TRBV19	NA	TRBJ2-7	TGTGCCAGTAGTATGACAGACTCCTACGAGCAGTACTTC	CASSMTDSYEQYF
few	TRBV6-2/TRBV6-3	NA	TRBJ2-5	TGTGCCAGCACTCACCTCGGAACTCAAGAGACCCAGTACTTC	CASTHLGTQETQYF
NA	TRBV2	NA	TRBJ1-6	TGTGCCAGTGAGGCGAGTTCACCCCTCCACTTT	CASEASSPLHF
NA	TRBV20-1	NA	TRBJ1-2	TGCAGTGCTCCCAAACTGCTCTATGGCTACACCTTC	CSAPKLLYGYTF
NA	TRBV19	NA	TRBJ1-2	TGTGCCAGTCTCGCCAAATCCCAGGTTTCAGGGGATGGCTACACCTTC	CASLAKSQVSGDGYTF
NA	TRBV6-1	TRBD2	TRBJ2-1	TGTGCCAGCAGTGCCTCTCTAGCGGGAGGGCCCTATGAGCAGTTCTTC	CASSASLAGGPYEQFF
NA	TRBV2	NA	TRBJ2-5	TGTGCCAGCAGTCGCCAGGGTAGAGAGACCCAGTACTTC	CASSRQGRETQYF
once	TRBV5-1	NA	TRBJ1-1	TGCGCCAGCAGCCTTCTACAAATACCGAACACTGAAGCTTTCTTT	CASSLLQIPNTEAFF
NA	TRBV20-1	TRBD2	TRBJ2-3	TGCAGTGCTACGGGACTAGCGGGAGGTAGCACAGATACGCAGTATTTT	CSATGLAGGSTDTQYF
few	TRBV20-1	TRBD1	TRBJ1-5	TGCAGTGCTATCCCCCGACAGGGGGTGATCAATCAGCCCCAGCATTTT	CSAIPRQGVINQPQHF
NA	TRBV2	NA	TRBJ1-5	TGTGCCAGCAGGGGCGTCACGGGTTCATCCCAGCATTTT	CASRGVTGSSQHF
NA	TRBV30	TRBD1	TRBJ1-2	TGTGCCTGGGCCGGGACAGGGCACCCCCGGGGATATGGCTACACCTTC	CAWAGTGHPRGYGYTF
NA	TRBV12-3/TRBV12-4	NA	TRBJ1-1	TGTGCCAGCAGTCTCCCTCCGATGAACACTGAAGCTTTCTTT	CASSLPPMNTEAFF
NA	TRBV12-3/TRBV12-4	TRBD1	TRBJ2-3	TGTGCCAGCGCTAGGGACAGAGGTAGCACAGATACGCAGTATTTT	CASARDRGSTDTQYF
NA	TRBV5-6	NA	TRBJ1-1	TGTGCCAGCAGCTTGGGGCTTACGGACAGTGGGGTGAACACTGAAGCTTTCTTT	CASSLGLTDSGVNTEAFF
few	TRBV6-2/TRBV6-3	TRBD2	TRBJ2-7	TGTGCCAGCAGTTACGGGAGACTAGCGGCTACTGAGCAGTACTTC	CASSYGRLAATEQYF
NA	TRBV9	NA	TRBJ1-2	TGTGCCAGCAGCTCGACACCCTCGGGTGGCTACACCTTC	CASSSTPSGGYTF
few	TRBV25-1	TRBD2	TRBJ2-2	TGTGCCAGCAGGGGGGACTACCCCTACACCGGGGAGCTGTTTTTT	CASRGDYPYTGELFF
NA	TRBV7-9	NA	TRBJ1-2	TGTGCCAGCAATGATCAGGGTAACTATGGCTACACCTTC	CASNDQGNYGYTF
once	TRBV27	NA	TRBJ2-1	TGTGCCAGCAGTCCGTCGACTAGATACAATGAGCAGTTCTTC	CASSPSTRYNEQFF
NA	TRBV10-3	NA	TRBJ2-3	TGTGCCATCAGTGGGGCCCAGATGGATACGCAGTATTTT	CAISGAQMDTQYF
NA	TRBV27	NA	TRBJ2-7	TGTGCCAGCAGAGAGGACAGATCTCTCGGGCAGTACTTC	CASREDRSLGQYF
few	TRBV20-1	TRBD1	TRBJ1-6	TGCAGTGCTGGGGACAGGGCGAATAATTCACCCCTCCACTTT	CSAGDRANNSPLHF
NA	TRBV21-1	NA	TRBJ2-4	TGTGCCAGCAGCAGGGTATTCTATGGGCTAGCGGAAAACATTCAGTACTTC	CASSRVFYGLAENIQYF
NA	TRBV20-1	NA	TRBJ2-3	TGCAGTGCTAGAGGTAGTGGAACTAGCACAGATACGCAGTATTTT	CSARGSGTSTDTQYF
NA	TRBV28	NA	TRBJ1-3	TGTGCCAGCAGTGGCCCCGGACAGTTGGGAAACACCATATATTTT	CASSGPGQLGNTIYF
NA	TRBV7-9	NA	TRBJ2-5	TGTGCCAGCAGCTTAGGGTGGACAGACCACCAAGAGACCCAGTACTTC	CASSLGWTDHQETQYF
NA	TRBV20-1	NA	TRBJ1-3	TGCAGTGCCCTTTTTGCTGGAAACACCATATATTTT	CSALFAGNTIYF
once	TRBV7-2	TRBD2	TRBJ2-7	TGTGCCAGCAGCGCGGGACTAGCGGTGAGCTCCTACGAGCAGTACTTC	CASSAGLAVSSYEQYF
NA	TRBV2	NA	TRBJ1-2	TGTGCCAGCGTAGGGACGGTCAAGTCCTATGGCTACACCTTC	CASVGTVKSYGYTF
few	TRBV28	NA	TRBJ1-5	TGTGCCAGCGGAGGACCTAATCAGCCCCAGCATTTT	CASGGPNQPQHF
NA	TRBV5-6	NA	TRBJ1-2	TGTGCCAGCAGCCCCCCAGACAGTATGGCCCCCTATGGCTACACCTTC	CASSPPDSMAPYGYTF
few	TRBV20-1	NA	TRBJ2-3	TGCAGTGCCAAAGTTACAGGGACAGATACGCAGTATTTT	CSAKVTGTDTQYF
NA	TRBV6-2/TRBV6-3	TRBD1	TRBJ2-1	TGTGCCAGCAGTGGCCGGGACAGGGGGTACAATGAGCAGTTCTTC	CASSGRDRGYNEQFF
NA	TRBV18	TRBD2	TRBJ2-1	TGTGCCAGCTCTCCGTACTCTAGCGGGAGGGCGGGGAATGAGCAGTTCTTC	CASSPYSSGRAGNEQFF
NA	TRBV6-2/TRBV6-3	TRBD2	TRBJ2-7	TGTGCCAGCAGTTACTTCGGCGGGAGATCCGGCGAGCAGTACTTC	CASSYFGGRSGEQYF
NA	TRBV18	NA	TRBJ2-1	TGTGCCAGCTCACCGACAGGTCAAGACTCAAATGAGCAGTTCTTC	CASSPTGQDSNEQFF
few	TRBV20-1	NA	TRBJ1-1	TGCAGTGCTAGGGGCGACAGCGCCTTGAACACTGAAGCTTTCTTT	CSARGDSALNTEAFF
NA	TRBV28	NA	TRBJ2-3	TGTGCCAGCCGCACAGATACGCAGTATTTT	CASRTDTQYF
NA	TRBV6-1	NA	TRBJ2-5	TGTGCCAGCAGACGGGGCGGGGCGGAGACCCAGTACTTC	CASRRGGAETQYF
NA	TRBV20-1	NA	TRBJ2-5	TGCAGTGCCGCAGCATTCATCCCGGGACCGCAGCAAGAGACCCAGTACTTC	CSAAAFIPGPQQETQYF
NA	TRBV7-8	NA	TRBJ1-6	TGTGCCAGCAGCCCAAGACCGCTTCCTAATTCACCCCTCCACTTT	CASSPRPLPNSPLHF
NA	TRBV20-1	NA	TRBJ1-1	TGCAGTGCTCTAAGCCAGAACACTGAAGCTTTCTTT	CSALSQNTEAFF
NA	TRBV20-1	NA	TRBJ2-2	TGCAGTGCTAGAAACGCGCGAGTCACCGGGGAGCTGTTTTTT	CSARNARVTGELFF
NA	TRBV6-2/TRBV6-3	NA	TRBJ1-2	TGTGCCAGCAGTTACGGCAGAGACTATGGCTACACCTTC	CASSYGRDYGYTF
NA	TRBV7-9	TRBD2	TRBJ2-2	TGTGCCAGCAGCTTTGGGACTAGCGGGACCGGGGAGCTGTTTTTT	CASSFGTSGTGELFF